This T cell receptor (beta chain) was observed in a study of blood T cell repertoires in COVID-19. Study in general: T cells, B-cell-depleted T cells, or PBMCs provided the cDNA or gDNA that served as material.

Authors' analysis steps: It was from reference gene primer amplification that nucleated cell counts were estimated. TCRdb's table, derived via immunoSEQ multiplex PCR, lists solely in-frame clones and lacks some. The D gene and trimming were derived from the DNA, and the V and J assignments and clone size from that table. The table lists about 250,000 clones, approximately 83% of them singletons. Germline lookup yields CDR1 SGHAT and CDR2 FQDESV (reference sequence). This CDR3 has 15 residues. Trimming removed 6 bases from V and 3 bases from J, with 18 bases in between. This receptor was taken from a man older than 75 with acute or convalescent COVID-19. The sequencing sample was made of peripheral blood. This chain links TRBV11-1 with TRBJ2-7, with a weak D call TRBD1 (5 bases). CDR3 coding DNA: TGTGCCAGCAGTACAAGAAAGACAGTGGACTACGAGCAGTACTTC. Its translation is CASSTRKTVDYEQYF.